Described below is a single T cell receptor beta chain sequence and its context. The record originates from a study of control samples from healthy donors and cancer patients. Clones were read by immunoSEQ multiplex PCR, and TCRdb kept only the in-frame ones, dropping some. Here the sample spans 400,000 to 450,000 clones, 90% being singletons. The germline CDR1 and CDR2 sequences are MNHNY and SVGAGI (reference sequence). The CDR3 length is 15 residues. V gave up 10 bases and J gave up 0 bases, with 16 bases separating them. The sequence derives from a middle-aged man with head and neck cancer. J is TRBJ2-1 and V is TRBV6-6; D unclear. Sequencing used PBMCs. CDR3 amino acids: CATYNGEISYNEQFF. The CDR3 DNA is TGTGCCACGTACAACGGCGAAATCTCCTACAATGAGCAGTTCTTC.